Below, one TCR beta chain is given with its context. This clonotype was observed a few times. Its antigen remains unidentified. Base quality data are lacking; no much larger clone is found one base away. The record originates from a study of CD8 T cells in ankylosing spondylitis (dated by TCRdb to about 2017). About the full investigation: To find TCR variants linked to disease, the study profiled T cell receptor beta repertoires in ankylosing spondylitis patients and healthy donors. The whole study cohort included about a hundred healthy donors and 20 to 30 ankylosing spondylitis patients. Peripheral blood was sampled, and synovial fluid was additionally collected from ankylosing spondylitis patients.

The junction shows trimming of 0 bases on V and 10 bases on J, plus 19 bases between the germline ends. Via the germline V gene (reference sequence), CDR1 is DFQATT and CDR2 SNEGSKA. Including cysteine and phenylalanine, the CDR3 has 16 amino acids. The CDR3 DNA has 48 bases and is translated from base 1. Summary of the overall study and its limitations: Blood from ankylosing spondylitis patients appeared to be characterized by a TCR beta motif composed of about eight highly homologous amino acid variants. According to the report, matched synovial fluid samples from ankylosing spondylitis patients were significantly enriched for the disease-linked clones. A CD8+ phenotype was shown by the disease-linked clones, which were found at relatively low frequencies in peripheral blood. Some motif variants were previously reported in synovial fluid and blood of reactive arthritis patients, suggesting common disease-initiation mechanisms.

The run used an Illumina HiSeq 2500. Quantitative 5'-RACE with molecular barcodes was used to prepare TCR beta libraries. Per the authors' processing: To identify disease-linked TCR variants, a new computational method was used, one built on a probabilistic model of VDJ rearrangement. TCRdb reprocessed the public reads (quality trimming at Q25 with fastp, clone calling with MiXCR) and kept in-frame beta chains. Identical CDR3 protein sequences are pooled into one entry, listed with their most common genes and DNA. The V and J calls were determined by TCRdb, not by the authors. This sample lists 350,000 to 450,000 distinct CDR3 sequences; about 20% were detected once. The ten largest clones capture 13% of the sample.

The clonotype originates from a male donor with ankylosing spondylitis or in good health (not recorded which). This receptor chain uses TRBV20-1 and TRBJ1-6; no D gene call is confident. Sequenced sample: blood, either unsorted or a sorted T cell fraction (not recorded which). Here is the DNA: TGCAGTGCTAGAGAGACGGGAAGGGAGTTAGGGTCACCCCTCCACTTT. This translates into CSARETGRELGSPLHF.